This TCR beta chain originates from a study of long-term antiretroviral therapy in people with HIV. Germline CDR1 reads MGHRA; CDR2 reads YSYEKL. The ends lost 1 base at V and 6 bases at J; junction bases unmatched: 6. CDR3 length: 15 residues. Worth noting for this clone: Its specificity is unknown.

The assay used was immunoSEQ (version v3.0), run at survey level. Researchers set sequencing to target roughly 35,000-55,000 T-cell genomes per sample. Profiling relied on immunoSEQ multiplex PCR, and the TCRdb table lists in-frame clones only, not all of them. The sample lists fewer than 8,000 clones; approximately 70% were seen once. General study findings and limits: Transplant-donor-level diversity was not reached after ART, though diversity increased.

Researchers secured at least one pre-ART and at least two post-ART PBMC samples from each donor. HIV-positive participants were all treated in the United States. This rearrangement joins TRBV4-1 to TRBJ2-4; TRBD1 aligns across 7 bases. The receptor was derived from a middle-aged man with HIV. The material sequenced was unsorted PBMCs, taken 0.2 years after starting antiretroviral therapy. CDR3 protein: CASSQVSGTANIQYF. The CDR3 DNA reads TGCGCCAGCAGCCAAGTTTCCGGGACAGCAAACATTCAGTACTTC.